The rows below give T cell receptor beta chains drawn from one sample of a study of a mutant IDH1 vaccine in newly diagnosed glioma. Antigen specificity for these receptors is unknown. The repertoire was sequenced with immunoSEQ multiplex PCR; TCRdb's copy has only in-frame clones and lacks some. This sample yields around 39,000 clones, of which around 84% are seen a single time; 2% to 2.5% belongs to the top ten. Sequencing was performed on PBMCs, taken from a glioma patient whose treatment included an IDH1 peptide vaccine. The receptors were gathered from a woman between 18 and 30 years old with glioma. Some clones in this sample may be carry-over from other donors' samples. CDR3s include the opening cysteine and the closing phenylalanine or tryptophan. A D gene is named only where the DNA matches it firmly. A row's size may be missing; if present it is once, few, many or a size class.

v_call,j_call,d_call,clone_size,cdr3_aa,cdr3_nt
TRBV7-6,TRBJ1-1,TRBD1,-,CASSGRRGQVGTEAFF,TGTGCCAGCAGCGGACGCCGCGGACAGGTGGGCACTGAAGCTTTCTTT
TRBV4-1,TRBJ2-5,TRBD2,-,CASSHRSGREGETQYF,TGCGCCAGCAGCCATCGTAGCGGGAGGGAAGGAGAGACCCAGTACTTC
TRBV5-4,TRBJ2-3,-,once,CASVLFRDQNTDTQYF,TGTGCCAGCGTTCTTTTCCGGGACCAGAACACAGATACGCAGTATTTT
TRBV12-5,TRBJ1-1,-,-,CASGSGNEAFF,TGTGCTAGTGGTTCTGGGAATGAAGCTTTCTTT
TRBV5-1,TRBJ2-7,-,once,CASSFGTETYEQYF,TGCGCCAGCAGCTTCGGGACTGAGACCTACGAGCAGTACTTC
TRBV13,TRBJ2-7,TRBD1,-,CASSAKTGEIAVQYF,TGTGCCAGCAGCGCCAAGACAGGGGAGATAGCTGTGCAGTACTTC
TRBV6-5,TRBJ2-2,-,-,CASSYSLGWDTGELFF,TGTGCCAGCAGTTACTCCCTCGGGTGGGACACCGGGGAGCTGTTTTTT
TRBV6-6,TRBJ1-1,-,-,CASSDLRGNTEAFF,TGTGCCAGCAGCGATCTACGGGGGAACACTGAAGCTTTCTTT
TRBV7-9,TRBJ1-1,-,-,CASSLARVRTEAFF,TGTGCCAGCAGCTTAGCCAGGGTCAGGACTGAAGCTTTCTTT
TRBV19,TRBJ2-3,-,-,CASSIAVLPDTQYF,TGTGCCAGTAGTATCGCTGTCTTACCAGATACGCAGTATTTT
TRBV5-1,TRBJ2-7,-,-,CASSFAGRGYEQYF,TGCGCCAGCAGCTTCGCCGGACGGGGCTACGAGCAGTACTTC
TRBV27,TRBJ2-7,TRBD1,-,CASSLGTGYEQYF,TGTGCCAGCAGCCTGGGGACAGGCTACGAGCAGTACTTC
TRBV7-9,TRBJ1-2,-,-,CASSFGGDGGYTF,TGTGCCAGCAGCTTTGGGGGAGATGGTGGCTACACCTTC
TRBV5-1,TRBJ1-1,-,-,CASSTEGQNTEAFF,TGCGCCAGCAGCACTGAGGGACAGAACACTGAAGCTTTCTTT
TRBV5-4,TRBJ2-3,-,-,CASSPGSNTDTQYF,TGTGCCAGCAGCCCGGGGTCAAATACAGATACGCAGTATTTT
TRBV5-1,TRBJ1-2,-,few,CASSRGRPGDDGYTF,TGCGCCAGCAGCAGGGGTCGCCCGGGGGACGATGGCTACACCTTC
TRBV6-5,TRBJ2-2,-,-,CASRATANTGELFF,TGTGCCAGTAGGGCGACGGCGAACACCGGGGAGCTGTTTTTT